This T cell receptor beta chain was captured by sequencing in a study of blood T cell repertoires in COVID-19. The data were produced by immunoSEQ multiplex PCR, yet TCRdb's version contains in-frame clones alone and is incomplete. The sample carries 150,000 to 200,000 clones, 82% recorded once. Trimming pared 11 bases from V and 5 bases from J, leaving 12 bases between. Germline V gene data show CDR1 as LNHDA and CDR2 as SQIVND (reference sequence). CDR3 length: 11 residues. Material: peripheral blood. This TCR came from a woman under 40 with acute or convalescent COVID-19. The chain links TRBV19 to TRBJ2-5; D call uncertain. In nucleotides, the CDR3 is TGTGCCCGCAGGTTAAGGGAGACCCAGTACTTC. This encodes CARRLRETQYF.